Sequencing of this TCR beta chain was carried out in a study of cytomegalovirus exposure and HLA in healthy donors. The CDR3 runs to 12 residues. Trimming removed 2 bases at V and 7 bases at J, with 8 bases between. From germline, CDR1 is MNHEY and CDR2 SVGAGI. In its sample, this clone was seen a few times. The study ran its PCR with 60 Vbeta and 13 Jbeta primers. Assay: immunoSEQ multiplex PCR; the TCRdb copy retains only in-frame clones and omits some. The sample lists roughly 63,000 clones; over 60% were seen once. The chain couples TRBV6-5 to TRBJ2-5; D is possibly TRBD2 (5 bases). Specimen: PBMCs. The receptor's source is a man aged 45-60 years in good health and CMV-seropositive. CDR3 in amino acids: CASSYGEGTQYF. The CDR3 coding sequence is TGTGCCAGCAGTTACGGCGAGGGGACCCAGTACTTC.